The 8 T cell receptor beta chains reported below all come from one sample, sequenced in a study of T cell repertoires in cytomegalovirus infection. These TCRs' antigens remain unknown. One entry per CDR3 protein, called by TCRdb with MiXCR from the reads. The sample contains approximately 910,000 distinct CDR3 sequences, approximately 31% of which appear only once. The sequenced sample was cultured CD8+ T cells from PBMCs, obtained from culture after CMV antigen stimulation. Receptor source: a human donor in good health (CMV status not recorded). Some clones in this sample may be carry-over from other donors' samples.

Of note for this clonotype: A junction end diverges from the germline sequence, so it may reflect a read error. The CDR3 is CVSSTGAEKLFF. CDR3 DNA: TGTGTCAGCAGCACGGGTGCAGAAAAACTGTTTTTT. The chain couples TRBV12-3 or TRBV12-4 to TRBJ1-4; D call uncertain. This CDR3 spans 12 amino acids.

The chain carries TRBV6-6 and TRBJ2-5; D is unresolved. Trimming shortened V by 2 bases and J by 2 bases, and 15 bases separated the two germline ends. Per germline, CDR1 MNHNY and CDR2 SVGAGI (reference sequence). The CDR3 is 16 residues long. The CDR3 is CASSYLRIGTQETQYF. Here the CDR3 DNA reads TGTGCCAGCAGTTACCTCCGGATTGGAACACAAGAGACCCAGTACTTC.

This clonotype was observed a handful of times. The chain is built from TRBV7-3 and TRBJ2-3, with 13 bases fitting TRBD2. The V gene's germline CDR1 is SGHTA and CDR2 FQGTGA. There are 16 residues in the CDR3. Losses at the gene ends were 5 bases for V and 5 bases for J; bases not matched to a gene: 7. The CDR3 sequence is CASSPTSGGDRDTQYF. DNA for the CDR3: TGTGCCAGCAGCCCAACTAGCGGGGGGGACCGAGATACGCAGTATTTT.

Notes on this clonotype: At one end, the junction sequence differs from germline, possibly due to a read error. This chain joins TRBV7-9 and TRBJ2-7, with 12 positions matching TRBD2. Per germline, CDR1 SEHNR and CDR2 FQNEAQ (reference sequence). The CDR3 is 15 residues long. The DNA for the CDR3 is TGTGTCAGCAGCTATCCGGGACTAGCGGGTTACGAGCAGTACTTC. Amino acid sequence: CVSSYPGLAGYEQYF.

A word on this clonotype: This is likely an artifact of a read error, given a far larger clone one base away. The gene calls are TRBV7-8 and TRBJ2-3; D is unclear. CDR1 and CDR2 (germline): SGHVS, FQNEAQ. This CDR3 spans 12 amino acids. The CDR3: CVSSPRADTQYF. DNA of the CDR3: TGTGTCAGCAGCCCTCGAGCCGATACGCAGTATTTT.

The chain links TRBV19 to TRBJ1-1; D uncertain. Germline assignment: CDR1 LNHDA and CDR2 SQIVND (reference sequence). V was shortened by 3 bases and J by 6 bases, with 11 bases between the two germline ends. The CDR3 extends over 13 amino acids. As DNA, the CDR3 is TGTGCCAGTAGTATGGCAGGTTCACCTGAAGCTTTCTTT. Its translation: CASSMAGSPEAFF.

The V and J genes are TRBV2 and TRBJ1-2; 8 nucleotides agree with TRBD1. Trimming at V came to 3 bases and at J to 6 bases, leaving 12 bases not matched to a gene. Germline V gene sequence: CDR1 SNHLY, CDR2 FYNNEI. This CDR3 spans 16 amino acids. CDR3 sequence reads: CASSDRGAGGADGYTF. CDR3 bases: TGTGCCAGCAGTGACCGAGGGGCAGGGGGCGCTGATGGCTACACCTTC.

The chain uses TRBV6-8 and TRBJ2-7; 7 nucleotides align to TRBD1. In germline, CDR1 is MNHGY, CDR2 SAAAGT. Losses at the gene ends were 5 bases for V and 2 bases for J; bases not matched to a gene: 6. The CDR3 is 14 amino acids. CDR3: CASSVRQGPYEQYV. CDR3 DNA sequence: TGTGCCAGCAGTGTTCGACAGGGCCCCTACGAGCAGTACGTC.